Listed below are T cell receptor beta chains from one sample, sequenced in a study of regulatory T cells in long-lasting Graves disease. TCRdb reprocessed the multiplex PCR reads via MiXCR and lists one record per CDR3 protein. The table has 500,000 to 700,000 distinct CDR3 sequences, under 20% seen once; the top ten hold around 18%. This same sample was also part of a study on T cells in Graves' hyperthyroidism and ophthalmopathy.

Specimen: peripheral blood mononuclear cells (PBMCs), collected at new diagnosis, from a patient treated with antithyroid drugs. The origin of the receptors is a woman younger than 45 with Graves disease. The CDR3 runs from the conserved cysteine through the conserved F or W. D genes are given only for firm matches. The size of a clone is reported for some rows only, either as once, few or many, or as a class for expanded clones.

V gene	clone size	J gene	D gene	CDR3 DNA	CDR3 protein
TRBV27	many	TRBJ1-5	-	TGTGCCAGCAGTTTAGTGGGGGGTCAGCCCCAGCATTTT	CASSLVGGQPQHF
TRBV7-3	-	TRBJ2-7	TRBD2	TGTGCCAGCAGCTTAACGCCGGGAGGCTCCTACGAGCAGTACTTC	CASSLTPGGSYEQYF
TRBV20-1	few	TRBJ1-1	-	TGCAGTGCTAGACCACCTACGAACACTGAAGCTTTCTTT	CSARPPTNTEAFF
TRBV5-4	-	TRBJ2-1	TRBD1	TGTGCCAGCAGCCCAGGACAGGGGGCTAGCAATGAGCAGTTCTTC	CASSPGQGASNEQFF
TRBV9	few	TRBJ2-7	TRBD1	TGTGCCAGCAGCGTAGGGACAGGGGCTATGTACGAGCAGTACTTC	CASSVGTGAMYEQYF
TRBV28	few	TRBJ2-7	-	TGTGCCAGCAGTCTCCAGGACAGAGCTTACGAGCAGTACTTC	CASSLQDRAYEQYF
TRBV11-1	many	TRBJ2-1	TRBD1	TGTGCCAGCAGCTCTGGACAGGGACGACAGTTCTTC	CASSSGQGRQFF
TRBV28	few	TRBJ1-4	-	TGTGCCAGCAGTATACAGTGGAAGACAACTAATGAAAAACTGTTTTTT	CASSIQWKTTNEKLFF
TRBV12-3/TRBV12-4	-	TRBJ1-5	-	TGTGCCAGCAGTTTTACCGAAAGCAATCAGCCCCAGCATTTT	CASSFTESNQPQHF
TRBV28	many	TRBJ1-2	TRBD1	TGTGCCAGCAGGGGGACAGACCGTAACTATGGCTACACCTTC	CASRGTDRNYGYTF
TRBV2	many	TRBJ2-3	TRBD2	TGTGCCAGCAGTGACGGGGGGTTCAGCGCGAGCACAGATACGCAGTATTTT	CASSDGGFSASTDTQYF
TRBV6-2/TRBV6-3	-	TRBJ2-1	-	TGTGCCAGCAGTTCCGAGAGCCCCGGGACGACCTACAATGAGCAGTTCTTC	CASSSESPGTTYNEQFF
TRBV11-3	many	TRBJ2-5	-	TGTGCCAGCAGCGGACGCAGGGTTAGCGAGACCCAGTACTTC	CASSGRRVSETQYF
TRBV28	many	TRBJ1-5	-	TGTGCCAGCAGCTATCGGACGAATATCCCTGGGCCCCAGCATTTT	CASSYRTNIPGPQHF
TRBV19	-	TRBJ1-2	TRBD1	TGTGTCAGTACTTCAACAGGGGGCAAAGGCGGCTACACCTTC	CVSTSTGGKGGYTF
TRBV4-1	-	TRBJ1-2	TRBD1	TGCGCCAACAGCCAACCCGGGACAGCTAAGGATGGCTACACCTTC	CANSQPGTAKDGYTF
TRBV10-2	few	TRBJ2-3	TRBD1	TGCGCCACCACCCCCGGGACAGGGGGTACAGATACGCAGTATTTT	CATTPGTGGTDTQYF
TRBV12-3/TRBV12-4	few	TRBJ2-1	-	TGTGCCAGCAGTTTATGGTCCCTCAATGAGCAGTTCTTC	CASSLWSLNEQFF
TRBV4-1	many	TRBJ2-7	-	TGCGCCAGCAGCCTGCTGCGGGGCAGTGGCGAGCAGTACTTC	CASSLLRGSGEQYF
TRBV5-1	many	TRBJ2-3	-	TGCGCCAGCAGCTTGTTACCAGGGGGCACAGATACGCAGTATTTT	CASSLLPGGTDTQYF
TRBV12-3/TRBV12-4	many	TRBJ1-2	TRBD1	TGTGCCAGCAGTCCACAGGGGGCAGGGGGCTACACCTTC	CASSPQGAGGYTF
TRBV28	many	TRBJ2-1	TRBD1	TGTGCCAGCAGCCTAGCAGGGACAGTAGCCTACAATGAGCAGTTCTTC	CASSLAGTVAYNEQFF
TRBV7-2	many	TRBJ1-5	-	TGTGCCAGCAGCCCCCCGGGGAGATTGGGTCAGCCCCAGCATTTT	CASSPPGRLGQPQHF
TRBV27	few	TRBJ2-5	TRBD1	TGTGCCAGCAGCCGGGACAGGCGCGGGACCCAGTACTTC	CASSRDRRGTQYF
TRBV5-1	-	TRBJ1-6	TRBD1	TGCGCCAGCAGCTTGGGGACAGGGGTCGACGGGTCACCCCTCCACTTT	CASSLGTGVDGSPLHF
TRBV5-1	-	TRBJ2-1	-	TGCGCCAGCAGCTTCTCTGGGAGTACTTACAATGAGCAGTTCTTC	CASSFSGSTYNEQFF
TRBV28	many	TRBJ2-1	-	TGTGCCAGCAGTTTTGGCGGTATGAATGAGCAGTTCTTC	CASSFGGMNEQFF